Listed below are T cell receptor beta chains from one sample, sequenced in a study of CD8 T cells in ankylosing spondylitis. TCRdb redid the calling of the 5' RACE reads with MiXCR, one entry per CDR3 protein. Of 230,000 or so distinct CDR3 sequences in the sample, about 24% are singletons; the top ten hold roughly 0.67%. The sample taken for sequencing was blood, either unsorted or a sorted T cell fraction (not recorded which). The receptors shown here come from a male donor with ankylosing spondylitis or in good health (not recorded which). The CDR3 runs from the conserved cysteine through the conserved F or W. The D gene is left open where the match is weak. The size field is filled for only some rows; it gives once, few, many or a size class.

v_gene	d_gene	abundance	j_gene	CDR3aa	CDR3nt
TRBV9	.	.	TRBJ2-1	CASSDSGSPSNEQFF	TGTGCCAGCAGTGATTCAGGGTCCCCTAGCAATGAGCAGTTCTTC
TRBV5-5	TRBD1	few	TRBJ2-7	CASSLPWTGSYEQYF	TGTGCCAGCAGCTTACCCTGGACAGGGTCATACGAGCAGTACTTC
TRBV20-1	.	.	TRBJ2-1	CSARRELINEQFF	TGCAGTGCTAGGAGAGAGCTCATCAATGAGCAGTTCTTC
TRBV7-6	TRBD1	.	TRBJ2-7	CASSLSTGGFYEQYF	TGTGCCAGCAGCCTCTCAACAGGGGGGTTCTACGAGCAGTACTTC
TRBV20-1	.	.	TRBJ2-4	CSARGQVAGIQYF	TGCAGTGCTAGAGGGCAGGTTGCGGGCATTCAGTACTTC
TRBV10-3	.	.	TRBJ2-1	CATKGGQGVAEQFF	TGTGCCACCAAGGGAGGGCAGGGGGTGGCTGAGCAGTTCTTC
TRBV20-1	.	few	TRBJ1-6	CSAGGGDSPLHF	TGCAGTGCTGGAGGGGGAGATTCACCCCTCCACTTT
TRBV29-1	TRBD1	few	TRBJ1-1	CSVQGGLNTEAFF	TGCAGCGTTCAGGGGGGGCTGAACACTGAAGCTTTCTTT
TRBV5-1	TRBD1	few	TRBJ2-3	CASSSGTGGTDTQYF	TGCGCCAGCAGCTCCGGGACAGGGGGAACAGATACGCAGTATTTT
TRBV20-1	.	many	TRBJ1-2	CSAASGSGYTF	TGCAGTGCGGCCTCCGGGAGTGGCTACACCTTC
TRBV5-6	.	few	TRBJ2-5	CASSLGTERTQYF	TGTGCCAGCAGCTTGGGGACGGAGAGGACCCAGTACTTC
TRBV20-1	TRBD2	many	TRBJ2-5	CSARAGTSWETQYF	TGCAGTGCTAGAGCCGGGACTAGTTGGGAGACCCAGTACTTC
TRBV7-2	.	few	TRBJ2-7	CASSLRAGHNEQYF	TGTGCCAGCAGCTTAAGGGCAGGGCACAACGAGCAGTACTTC
TRBV15	.	.	TRBJ2-1	CATSRIGAEQFF	TGTGCCACCAGCAGGATAGGGGCTGAGCAGTTCTTC
TRBV7-6	.	.	TRBJ2-1	CASSLEIGGNEQFF	TGTGCCAGCAGCTTAGAAATTGGGGGGAATGAGCAGTTCTTC
TRBV10-3	.	many	TRBJ2-7	CAIRTGYRGGSYEQYF	TGTGCCATCAGGACCGGCTACAGGGGGGGCTCCTACGAGCAGTACTTC
TRBV29-1	.	.	TRBJ2-2	CSVLTVNTGELFF	TGCAGCGTGCTGACAGTGAACACCGGGGAGCTGTTTTTT
TRBV20-1	.	few	TRBJ2-7	CSARGRVDEQYF	TGCAGTGCTAGGGGCAGAGTGGACGAGCAGTACTTC
TRBV2	.	few	TRBJ1-2	CASSATGNYGYTF	TGTGCCAGCAGCGCCACAGGGAACTATGGCTACACCTTC
TRBV29-1	TRBD1	.	TRBJ2-7	CSVQNRGTYEQYF	TGCAGCGTGCAGAACAGGGGGACCTACGAGCAGTACTTC
TRBV6-5	TRBD1	.	TRBJ2-7	CASSYRWTGVVGYEQYF	TGTGCCAGCAGTTACAGGTGGACAGGGGTCGTCGGCTACGAGCAGTACTTC
TRBV24-1	.	.	TRBJ2-5	CATSDPAQETQYF	TGTGCCACCAGTGACCCTGCACAGGAGACCCAGTACTTC
TRBV10-2	.	.	TRBJ1-1	CATREDTEAFF	TGCGCCACCCGAGAAGACACTGAAGCTTTCTTT
TRBV12-3/TRBV12-4	.	.	TRBJ2-5	CASSWGSGVRETQYF	TGTGCCAGCAGTTGGGGGTCGGGGGTCCGGGAGACCCAGTACTTC
TRBV20-1	.	.	TRBJ2-5	CSASGKETQYF	TGCAGTGCTAGCGGGAAAGAGACCCAGTACTTC
TRBV5-1	TRBD1	many	TRBJ2-1	CASSLLGQGNNEQFF	TGCGCCAGCAGCTTGTTGGGACAGGGAAACAATGAGCAGTTCTTC
TRBV20-1	TRBD1	few	TRBJ2-1	CSACPTGYNEQFF	TGCAGTGCCTGCCCGACAGGGTACAATGAGCAGTTCTTC
TRBV5-1	.	.	TRBJ2-3	CASSLALQNTQYF	TGCGCCAGCAGCTTAGCCCTACAGAATACGCAGTATTTT
TRBV29-1	TRBD2	many	TRBJ2-7	CSAGGTHRYEQYF	TGCAGCGCGGGAGGGACCCACCGCTACGAGCAGTACTTC
TRBV29-1	.	many	TRBJ2-5	CSVRRGVEETQYF	TGCAGCGTTCGAAGGGGTGTGGAAGAGACCCAGTACTTC
TRBV6-1	.	.	TRBJ1-6	CAGSAGDYNSPLHF	TGTGCCGGATCGGCCGGGGACTATAATTCACCCCTCCACTTT
TRBV20-1	.	many	TRBJ2-5	CSAVGGILGQETQYF	TGCAGTGCAGTAGGGGGGATCCTGGGGCAAGAGACCCAGTACTTC
TRBV4-2	.	many	TRBJ2-7	CASSQDLVGSYEQYF	TGTGCCAGCAGCCAAGATCTAGTGGGATCATACGAGCAGTACTTC
TRBV19	TRBD2	.	TRBJ2-1	CASSVTSGLYNEQFF	TGTGCCAGTAGTGTGACTAGCGGGTTGTACAATGAGCAGTTCTTC
TRBV20-1	.	many	TRBJ1-5	CSARQGFQPQHF	TGCAGTGCTAGACAGGGTTTCCAGCCCCAGCATTTT
TRBV29-1	.	many	TRBJ1-2	CSVEQVGGGYTF	TGCAGCGTCGAACAGGTTGGGGGTGGCTACACCTTC
TRBV12-3/TRBV12-4	TRBD1	few	TRBJ2-2	CASRIDRVRTGELFF	TGTGCCAGCAGAATCGACAGGGTACGGACCGGGGAGCTGTTTTTT
TRBV29-1	.	few	TRBJ2-5	CSAGGQQETQYF	TGCAGCGCGGGGGGACAGCAAGAGACCCAGTACTTC
TRBV6-2/TRBV6-3	TRBD2	.	TRBJ2-1	CASSYGTGLGVNEQFF	TGTGCCAGCAGTTACGGGACGGGACTAGGGGTCAATGAGCAGTTCTTC
TRBV2	.	many	TRBJ2-7	CASIRTGTLSYEQYF	TGTGCCAGCATTCGGACGGGGACTCTCTCCTACGAGCAGTACTTC
TRBV4-2	TRBD1	.	TRBJ2-7	CASSQELQGAEEQYF	TGTGCCAGCAGCCAAGAATTACAGGGGGCGGAGGAGCAGTACTTC
TRBV12-3/TRBV12-4	TRBD1	few	TRBJ1-5	CASSPARGSNQPQHF	TGTGCCAGCAGCCCTGCCAGGGGGAGCAATCAGCCCCAGCATTTT
TRBV12-3/TRBV12-4	.	few	TRBJ1-1	CASSLPVAGSAEAFF	TGTGCCAGCAGTCTCCCGGTGGCAGGGTCGGCTGAAGCTTTCTTT
TRBV12-3/TRBV12-4	TRBD2	many	TRBJ2-2	CASSLAGLPSGVGELFF	TGTGCCAGCAGTTTAGCGGGACTACCTTCGGGGGTCGGGGAGCTGTTTTTT
TRBV5-1	.	few	TRBJ2-5	CASSTYSDRGRQETQYF	TGCGCCAGCAGCACGTACTCAGACCGGGGGCGGCAAGAGACCCAGTACTTC